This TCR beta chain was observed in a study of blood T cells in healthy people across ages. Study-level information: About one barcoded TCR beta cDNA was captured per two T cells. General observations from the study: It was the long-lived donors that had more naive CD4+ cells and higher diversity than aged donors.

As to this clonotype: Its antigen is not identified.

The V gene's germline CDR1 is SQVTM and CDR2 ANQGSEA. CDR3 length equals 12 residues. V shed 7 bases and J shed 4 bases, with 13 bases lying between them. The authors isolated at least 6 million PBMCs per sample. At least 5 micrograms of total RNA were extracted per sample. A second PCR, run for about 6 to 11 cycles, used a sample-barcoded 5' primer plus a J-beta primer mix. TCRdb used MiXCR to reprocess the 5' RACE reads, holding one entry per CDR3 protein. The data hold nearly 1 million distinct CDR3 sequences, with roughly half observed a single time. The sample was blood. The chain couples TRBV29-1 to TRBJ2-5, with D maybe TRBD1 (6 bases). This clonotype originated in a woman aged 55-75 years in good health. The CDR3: CSGGGYRETQYF. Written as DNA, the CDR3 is TGCAGCGGAGGGGGTTACCGAGAGACCCAGTACTTC.